This record covers a single T cell receptor (beta chain). This clone has only one observation. This clone's antigen is unknown. Base-call qualities are not available, and no considerably larger clone is one nucleotide away. The immunoSEQ Assay, a bias-controlled multiplex PCR, was used to amplify TCRbeta CDR3 regions from genomic DNA. As for the authors' bioinformatics: The number of nucleated cells in each sample was estimated from the amplification of reference gene primers within the assay. To quantify the absolute abundance of each unique TCRbeta CDR3 rearrangement, sequence reads were collapsed and filtered. For each sample, productive Simpson clonality was calculated as the square root of Simpson's diversity index over productive rearrangements. TCRdb took this table from immuneACCESS and kept in-frame rearrangements with V and J called. Such tables lack part of the clones; where checked against another copy, unresolved V genes explain under half of the gap, and the rest is unexplained. That table furnishes V, J and clone size, whereas the DNA furnished D and trimming. The sample records 150,000 to 200,000 clones, around 80% of which are singletons. The ten largest clones take up roughly 8.1% of the sample.

Collaborating institutions collected whole blood in K2EDTA tubes following their own protocols. For TCRbeta analysis, collaborator samples were shipped as frozen whole blood, as isolated PBMCs, or as DNA extracted from either sample type. CDR1 KGHSH and CDR2 LQKENI were looked up in the germline V gene. The CDR3 has 15 amino acids, counting the end cysteine and phenylalanine. The kept DNA is CDR3 alone, 45 bases in frame from the first base. Trimming leaves V shorter by 3 bases and J shorter by 0 bases, with the junction holding 4 bases beyond the gene matches. The sample belongs to a study of blood T cell repertoires in COVID-19 (dated by TCRdb to the early 2020s). As for the study more broadly: The collaborator samples originated in the United States, Italy and Spain and spanned the acute and convalescent phases of COVID-19. The repertoires were released in a freely available public database intended as a resource for research on the immune response to SARS-CoV-2. Nearly every sample came with metadata listing a de-identified subject ID, COVID-19 status, age in years and sex. The dataset comprised deeply sampled blood TCRbeta repertoires from subjects exposed to, actively infected with, or recovered from COVID-19. The prospective study material was composed of cDNA or gDNA derived from T cells, B-cell-depleted T cells, or PBMCs. Where HLA class I and class II types were available, the types were taken from metadata supplied by the sample provider, not from assay-based typing. The samples were drawn from two sources: the first 160 participants of the ongoing ImmuneRACE study, and over 950 subjects contributed by 6 global collaborators. What the work shows at the level of the full study, not this receptor alone: How much clinical and demographic metadata was included differed by source and by participant, and the metadata was provided uncurated.

The V and J genes are TRBV18 and TRBJ2-7, with TRBD2 identical over 8 junction bases. The sequence derives from a woman aged 70-85 years with acute or convalescent COVID-19. What was sequenced was peripheral blood. The DNA sequence follows: TGTGCCAGCTCACCGCGGGGGGAATTCTCCTACGAGCAGTACTTC. It codes for CASSPRGEFSYEQYF.